The 3 T cell receptor beta chains below were found in one sample sequenced in a study of blood T cell repertoires in COVID-19. TCRdb's table, derived via immunoSEQ multiplex PCR, lists solely in-frame clones and lacks some. Of some 96,000 clones listed, about 85% are singletons. Sequencing was done on a sample of peripheral blood. The receptors come from a human donor in a cohort sampled during active COVID-19.

The chain's CDR3 is CASSLTGENEQYF. CDR3 DNA sequence: TGTGCCAGCAGCTTAACCGGGGAGAACGAGCAGTACTTC. The chain uses TRBV7-6 and TRBJ2-7; a weak D match, TRBD2 (5 bases). The germline V gene encodes CDR1 SGHVS and CDR2 FNYEAQ. The CDR3 is made up of 13 amino acids. V was pared by 2 bases and J by 5 bases, with 10 bases between.

This clone was counted once. The V gene is TRBV5-1, the J gene TRBJ1-6, with 10 bases that match TRBD1. There are 15 residues in the CDR3. The ends lost 4 bases at V and 8 bases at J; junction bases unmatched: 6. Germline V gene data show CDR1 as SGHRS and CDR2 as YFSETQ. CDR3 nucleotides: TGCGCCAGCAGCACAACCGGGACAGGGGATTCACCCCTCCACTTT. Its protein is CASSTTGTGDSPLHF.

The chain couples TRBV6-5 to TRBJ1-3, with a possible D match to TRBD1 (6 bases). The CDR3 consists of 15 residues. Germline V gene data show CDR1 as MNHEY and CDR2 as SVGAGI. Deletions cut 6 bases from V and 2 bases from J, with 14 bases between. This CDR3 is CASSRTGTAGNTIYF. DNA for the CDR3: TGTGCCAGCAGCCGCACAGGGACGGCTGGAAACACCATATATTTT.